The present T cell receptor (beta chain) was sequenced within a study of PD-L1 blockade in urothelial cancer. Broader study findings: Tumor-associated TCR clones expanded more in blood at 3 weeks in patients with durable benefit. Better survival was predicted by below-median pretreatment blood TCR clonality.

Concerning this clone itself: Its antigen is as yet unknown.

Time point: pretreatment peripheral blood. Each PCR had synthetic TCR analog templates added to it as a spike-in. TCRdb keeps only in-frame clones here, not all; method: immunoSEQ multiplex PCR. This table holds tens of thousands of clones, about four fifths found once. The specimen was PBMCs, collected around atezolizumab (anti-PD-L1) treatment. The source of this sequence is a man aged 55 to 69 with urothelial cancer.

CDR3 DNA sequence: TGCGCCAGCAGCTTGGGGGCGGGACAAGAGACCCAGTACTTC. Protein sequence: CASSLGAGQETQYF. The V and J genes are TRBV5-1 and TRBJ2-5, with D tentatively TRBD2 (6 bases). Between the trimmed V and J ends, which lost 0 bases and 2 bases, there was a span of 8 bases. The CDR3 is 14 amino acids. Germline CDR1 reads SGHRS; CDR2 reads YFSETQ.